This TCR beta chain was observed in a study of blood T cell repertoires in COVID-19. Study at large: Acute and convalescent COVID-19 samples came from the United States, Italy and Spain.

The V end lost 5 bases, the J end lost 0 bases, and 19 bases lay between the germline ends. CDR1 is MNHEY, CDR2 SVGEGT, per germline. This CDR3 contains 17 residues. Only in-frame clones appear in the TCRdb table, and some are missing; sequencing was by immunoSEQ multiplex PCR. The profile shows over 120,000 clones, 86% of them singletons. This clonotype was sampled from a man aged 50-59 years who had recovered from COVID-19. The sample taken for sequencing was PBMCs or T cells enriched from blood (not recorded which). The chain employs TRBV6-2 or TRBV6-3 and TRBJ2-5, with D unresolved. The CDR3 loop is CASSPLYLQMNQETQYF. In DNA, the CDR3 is TGTGCCAGCAGTCCCTTATATTTACAGATGAACCAAGAGACCCAGTACTTC.